The T cell receptor (beta chain) under discussion was sequenced for a study of T cells in narcolepsy. Study-wide background: Healthy controls were enrolled alongside patients with narcolepsy type 1 or type 2.

Germline V gene sequence: CDR1 SGHKS, CDR2 YYEKEE (reference sequence). The V gene end was trimmed by 3 bases and the J gene end by 0 bases; junction bases not matched to a gene: 9. CDR3 length equals 19 residues. Study observations and caveats: HCRT-specific and TRIB2-specific autoreactive clonotypes appeared among same-patient CSF and blood CD4+ clonotypes. Blood of same and different patients, but not healthy controls, reportedly held recurring autoreactive clonotypes.

TCRdb's table, derived via immunoSEQ multiplex PCR, lists solely in-frame clones and lacks some. The sample includes more than 2,000 clones, approximately 24% seen only once; the top ten take roughly 4.3%. This clone has a handful of counts. Its specificity is unknown. This receptor was taken from a human donor with narcolepsy. J is TRBJ2-3 and V is TRBV5-5; 14 bases match TRBD2. Sequencing was performed on cultured CD4+ T cells from cerebrospinal fluid. The CDR3 region is CASSSGTSGGPTSTDTQYF. CDR3 sequence (DNA): TGTGCCAGCAGCTCGGGGACTAGCGGGGGTCCGACTAGCACAGATACGCAGTATTTT.